This T cell receptor (beta chain) was captured by sequencing in a study of T cell repertoires in cytomegalovirus infection. TCRdb processed the reads anew with MiXCR; each CDR3 protein has one entry. The table records some 700,000 distinct CDR3 sequences, 35% to 45% of them present only once. V trimming: 6 bases; J trimming: 0 bases; junction bases outside the gene matches: 14. The CDR3 is 18 residues long. In germline, CDR1 is MDHEN, CDR2 SYDVKM. This clonotype originated in a human donor in good health (CMV status not recorded). Some clones in this sample may be carry-over from other donors' samples. Sequences were obtained from PBMCs. The chain has TRBV28 and TRBJ2-4, with TRBD1 matching over 7 bases. CDR3 residues: CASRHPWDRFLAKNIQYF. The CDR3 nucleotides are TGTGCCAGCAGACACCCATGGGACAGATTCTTAGCCAAAAACATTCAGTACTTC. The entire variable domain, with the rest obtained from reference TRBV28 and TRBJ2-4, is as follows: DVKVTQSSRYLVKRTGEKVFLECVQDMDHENMFWYRQDPGLGLRLIYFSYDVKMKEKGDIPEGYSVSREKKERFSLILESASTNQTSMYLCASRHPWDRFLAKNIQYFGAGTRLSVL.